This T cell receptor (beta chain) emerged from a study of PD-1 blockade in classical Hodgkin lymphoma. Study background: Intravenous nivolumab at 3 mg/kg was given to patients every 2 weeks.

This CDR3 is built from 14 residues. V was clipped by 6 bases and J by 8 bases, with 19 bases between them. CDR1 and CDR2 from the germline V gene are SGHVS and FQNEAQ. Study-wide results and limits: Similar baseline diversity was found in complete responders and newly diagnosed patients.

All patients experienced relapse after autologous stem cell transplantation, and brentuximab vedotin exposure was variable. The data were produced by immunoSEQ multiplex PCR, yet TCRdb's version contains in-frame clones alone and is incomplete. The sample carries about 98,000 clones, just under 95% recorded once. Remarks on this clone: What it binds is not known.

This rearrangement joins TRBV7-8 to TRBJ1-2, with D maybe TRBD1 (5 bases). Sequenced here: peripheral blood mononuclear cells (PBMCs), sampled at baseline. The TCR comes from a human donor with classical Hodgkin lymphoma. The CDR3 DNA reads TGTGCCAGCAGATGGGGACGGATCCTGGGGGGCTACACCTTC. Protein sequence: CASRWGRILGGYTF.